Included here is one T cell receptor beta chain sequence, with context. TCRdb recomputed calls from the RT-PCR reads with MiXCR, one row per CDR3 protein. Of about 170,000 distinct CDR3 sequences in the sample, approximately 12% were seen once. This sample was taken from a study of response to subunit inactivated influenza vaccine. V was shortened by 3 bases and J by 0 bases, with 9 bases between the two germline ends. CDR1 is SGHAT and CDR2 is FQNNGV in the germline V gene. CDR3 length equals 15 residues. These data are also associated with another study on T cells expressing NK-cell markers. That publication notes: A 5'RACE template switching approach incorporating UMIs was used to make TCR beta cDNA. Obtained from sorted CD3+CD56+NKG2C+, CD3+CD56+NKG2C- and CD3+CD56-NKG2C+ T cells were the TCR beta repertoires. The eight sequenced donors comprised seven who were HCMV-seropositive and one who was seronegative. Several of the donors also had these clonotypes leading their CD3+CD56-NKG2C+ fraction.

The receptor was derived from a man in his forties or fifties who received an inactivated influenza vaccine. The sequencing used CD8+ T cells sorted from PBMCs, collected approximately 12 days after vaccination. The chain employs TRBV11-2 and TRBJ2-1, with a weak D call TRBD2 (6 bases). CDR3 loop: CASSFLGGSYNEQFF. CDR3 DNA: TGTGCCAGCAGCTTTCTGGGAGGCTCCTACAATGAGCAGTTCTTC.